This T cell receptor (beta chain) was obtained from a study of blood T cells in healthy people across ages. Study conclusions and caveats: Investigators treated diversity estimates from one million T cells as underestimates. Samples with more naive T cells showed higher observed beta diversity.

The study isolated at least 7 million PBMCs from each sample. As for this clonotype: The antigen is unknown.

A second PCR of 7 to 11 cycles used a sample-barcoded 5' primer and a J-beta primer mix. TCRdb fed the 5' RACE reads into MiXCR, producing one record per CDR3 protein. In the table there are roughly 1,500,000 distinct CDR3 sequences, 42% of which are singletons. The CDR3 runs to 16 residues. The V and J ends lost 6 bases and 1 base, in that order; junction bases with no gene match: 9. The V gene is TRBV12-3 or TRBV12-4, the J gene TRBJ2-1, with TRBD1 identical over 7 bases. The receptor comes from a woman aged 18-29 years in good health. Sequencing was performed on blood. For the CDR3, the DNA is TGTGCCAGCAGCAGAAAGGGGGCCTGGTCCTACAATGAGCAGTTCTTC. It is translated as CASSRKGAWSYNEQFF.